This TCR beta chain was sequenced during a study of shared clonotypes between healthy human individuals. The CDR3 sequence is 14 residues long. Per the germline V gene, CDR1 is SGHRS and CDR2 is YFSETQ. After removal of 5 bases from V and 5 bases from J, the junction contained 9 bases not matched to a gene. This clone was seen more than once but under ten times. Study donors comprised healthy, HIV-negative adults devoid of recent acute infection or vaccination. Assay used: immunoSEQ multiplex PCR; TCRdb lists only in-frame clones, some missing. This table holds about 770,000 clones, approximately 77% found once.

The sample was memory CD4+ T cells sorted from blood. Subset described: CD45RA-negative fraction. This sequence originates from a woman younger than 45 in good health. This chain connects TRBV5-1 to TRBJ2-5; 7 nucleotides align to TRBD2. CDR3 sequence (DNA): TGCGCCAGCAGTACGGGGGAGGGCCGGGAGACCCAGTACTTC. Its translation: CASSTGEGRETQYF.